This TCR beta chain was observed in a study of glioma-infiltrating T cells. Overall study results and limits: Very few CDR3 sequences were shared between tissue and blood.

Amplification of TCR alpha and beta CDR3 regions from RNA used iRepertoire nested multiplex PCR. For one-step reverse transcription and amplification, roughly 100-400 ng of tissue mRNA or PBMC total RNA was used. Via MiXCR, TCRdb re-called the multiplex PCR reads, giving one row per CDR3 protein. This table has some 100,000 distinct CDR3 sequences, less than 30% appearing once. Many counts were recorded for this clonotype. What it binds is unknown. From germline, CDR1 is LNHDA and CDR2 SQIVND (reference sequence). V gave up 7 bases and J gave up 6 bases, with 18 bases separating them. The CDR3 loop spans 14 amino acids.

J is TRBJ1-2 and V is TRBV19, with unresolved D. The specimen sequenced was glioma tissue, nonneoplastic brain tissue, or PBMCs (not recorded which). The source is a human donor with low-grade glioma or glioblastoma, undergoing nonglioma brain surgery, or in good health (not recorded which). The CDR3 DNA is TGTGCCAGTATCCCCCATTGGGGAGCGGATGGCTACACCTTC. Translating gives CASIPHWGADGYTF.